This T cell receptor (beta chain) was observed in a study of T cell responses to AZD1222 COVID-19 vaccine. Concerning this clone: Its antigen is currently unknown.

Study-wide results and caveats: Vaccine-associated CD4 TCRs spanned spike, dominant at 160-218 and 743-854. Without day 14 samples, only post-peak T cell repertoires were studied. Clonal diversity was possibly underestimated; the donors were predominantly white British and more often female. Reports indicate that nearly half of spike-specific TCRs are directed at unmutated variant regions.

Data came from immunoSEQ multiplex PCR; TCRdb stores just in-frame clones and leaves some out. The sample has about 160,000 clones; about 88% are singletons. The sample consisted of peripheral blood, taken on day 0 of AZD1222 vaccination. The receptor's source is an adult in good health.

CDR3 coding DNA: TGTGCCAGCAGTTCCCCTACAGGGACCGGAAACACCATATATTTT. Its translation is CASSSPTGTGNTIYF. V gene TRBV28 combines with J gene TRBJ1-3, with D possibly being TRBD1 (6 bases). The V and J ends lost 4 bases and 4 bases respectively, with 14 bases between them. Germline V gene sequence: CDR1 MDHEN, CDR2 SYDVKM. The CDR3 runs to 15 residues.